This is a list of T cell receptor beta chains from one sample in a study of cytomegalovirus exposure and HLA in healthy donors. Assay used: immunoSEQ multiplex PCR; TCRdb lists only in-frame clones, some missing. This sample has some 170,000 clones, with 86% found just once. Sequenced input: PBMCs. All receptors come from a man younger than 35 in good health and CMV-seropositive. CDR3s include the opening cysteine and the closing phenylalanine or tryptophan. Fields, in order: CDR3 protein, CDR3 DNA, J gene, V gene, D gene. The D gene is left open where the match is weak.

CDR3 protein: CASSQDTTYEQYF
CDR3 DNA: TGTGCCAGCTCCCAGGACACGACCTACGAGCAGTACTTC
J gene: TRBJ2-7
V gene: TRBV18
D gene: .

CDR3 protein: CASSLGPSGNQPQHF
CDR3 DNA: TGTGCCAGCAGTTTGGGCCCCTCCGGCAATCAGCCCCAGCATTTT
J gene: TRBJ1-5
V gene: TRBV27
D gene: .

CDR3 protein: CASSPGAGVREQFF
CDR3 DNA: TGTGCCAGCAGCCCAGGCGCGGGAGTACGTGAGCAGTTCTTC
J gene: TRBJ2-1
V gene: TRBV13
D gene: TRBD2

CDR3 protein: CASSQDHWRISTDTQYF
CDR3 DNA: TGTGCCAGCAGCCAAGATCACTGGCGGATTAGCACAGATACGCAGTATTTT
J gene: TRBJ2-3
V gene: TRBV14
D gene: .

CDR3 protein: CASSSESGSNYGYTF
CDR3 DNA: TGTGCCAGCAGCTCAGAATCCGGGTCTAACTATGGCTACACCTTC
J gene: TRBJ1-2
V gene: TRBV7-9
D gene: .

CDR3 protein: CASSLYPGLAVYNEQFF
CDR3 DNA: TGTGCCAGCAGTTTATACCCGGGACTAGCGGTTTACAATGAGCAGTTCTTC
J gene: TRBJ2-1
V gene: TRBV27
D gene: TRBD2

CDR3 protein: CASSFLRETQYF
CDR3 DNA: TGTGCCAGCAGCTTTCTCAGAGAGACCCAGTACTTC
J gene: TRBJ2-5
V gene: TRBV7-9
D gene: .

CDR3 protein: CASSPQGTGSNEQYF
CDR3 DNA: TGTGCCAGCTCACCACAGGGTACGGGGTCGAACGAGCAGTACTTC
J gene: TRBJ2-7
V gene: TRBV18
D gene: .

CDR3 protein: CAISDSSYEQYF
CDR3 DNA: TGTGCCATCAGTGACTCCTCCTACGAGCAGTACTTC
J gene: TRBJ2-7
V gene: TRBV10-3
D gene: .

CDR3 protein: CAISESPAEGRLNEQFF
CDR3 DNA: TGTGCCATCAGTGAATCCCCGGCGGAGGGGAGATTAAATGAGCAGTTCTTC
J gene: TRBJ2-1
V gene: TRBV10-3
D gene: .

CDR3 protein: CASSPIFPGQGLLNTEAFF
CDR3 DNA: TGTGCCAGCAGCCCTATATTCCCGGGACAGGGTTTGTTGAACACTGAAGCTTTCTTT
J gene: TRBJ1-1
V gene: TRBV4-2
D gene: TRBD1

CDR3 protein: CASSTYRGDYTF
CDR3 DNA: TGTGCCAGCAGCACTTACAGGGGAGACTACACCTTC
J gene: TRBJ1-2
V gene: TRBV7-2
D gene: TRBD1

CDR3 protein: CASSLWGTGGGKNIQYF
CDR3 DNA: TGTGCCAGCAGCCTCTGGGGGACCGGGGGAGGGAAAAACATTCAGTACTTC
J gene: TRBJ2-4
V gene: TRBV5-4
D gene: TRBD2

CDR3 protein: CASSWVGGYEQYF
CDR3 DNA: TGTGCCAGCAGCTGGGTGGGGGGCTACGAGCAGTACTTC
J gene: TRBJ2-7
V gene: TRBV5-6
D gene: .